The 23 T cell receptor beta chains in this list originate from one sample, sequenced in a study of blood T cells in healthy people across ages. It was with a sample-barcoded 5' primer and a J-beta primer mix that a second PCR of roughly 6 to 11 cycles was run. TCRdb re-called the 5' RACE reads with MiXCR, one entry per CDR3 protein. Here the sample spans 650,000 to 1,000,000 distinct CDR3 sequences, about 34% being singletons. Sequenced input: blood. The receptors shown here come from a young man in good health.

The sample holds a few counts of this clonotype. The chain links TRBV6-6 to TRBJ1-4, with D perhaps matching TRBD1 (5 bases). The CDR3 length is 17 residues. The ends were cut back, 2 bases at V and 8 bases at J, with 21 bases in the middle. The germline gives CDR1 MNHNY, CDR2 SVGAGI (reference sequence). The CDR3 coding sequence is TGTGCCAGCAGTTACGGGGAAGAGGGGCCCTCCGGGGAAAAACTGTTTTTT. Residues: CASSYGEEGPSGEKLFF.

This clonotype was observed a handful of times. This rearrangement joins TRBV11-2 to TRBJ2-3; 8 bases agree with TRBD2. The CDR3 has 17 amino acids. Germline values: CDR1 SGHAT, CDR2 FQNNGV. The V and J ends lost 5 bases and 6 bases, in that order; junction bases with no gene match: 16. DNA of the CDR3: TGTGCCAGCAGCCCTCCCCGGAGAAGCGGGGGTGGCGATACGCAGTATTTT. This translates into CASSPPRRSGGGDTQYF.

The chain couples TRBV12-3 or TRBV12-4 to TRBJ1-4, with D possibly being TRBD1 (6 bases). The CDR3 is 12 residues long. Trimming left V 4 bases short and J 7 bases short, with 7 bases between. As DNA, the CDR3 is TGTGCCAGCAGTTCGACAGGTGAAAAACTGTTTTTT. Protein: CASSSTGEKLFF.

The chain recombines TRBV7-3 with TRBJ2-3; 9 nucleotides align to TRBD2. From germline, CDR1 is SGHTA and CDR2 FQGTGA. After removal of 5 bases from V and 2 bases from J, the junction contained 8 bases not matched to a gene. The CDR3 totals 16 residues. CDR3 region: CASSEGASGNTDTQYF. The DNA for the CDR3 is TGTGCCAGCAGCGAGGGGGCTAGCGGGAACACAGATACGCAGTATTTT.

The gene calls are TRBV6-6 and TRBJ1-6; D not resolved. This CDR3 contains 16 residues. Germline CDR1 is MNHNY and CDR2 is SVGAGI (reference sequence). V lost 2 bases and J lost 7, with 15 bases in between. CDR3: CASSYGRPTPNSPLHF. Here the CDR3 DNA reads TGTGCCAGCAGTTACGGCAGGCCTACCCCCAATTCACCCCTCCACTTT.

This clonotype was seen a few times. The chain is built from TRBV29-1 and TRBJ2-1; no clear D. Germline CDR1 is SQVTM and CDR2 is ANQGSEA. CDR3 length: 13 residues. V shed 4 bases and J shed 1 base, with 8 bases lying between them. CDR3 in DNA: TGCAGCGTTGGAACACAATCCTACAATGAGCAGTTCTTC. It encodes CSVGTQSYNEQFF.

The V call is TRBV20-1, the J call TRBJ2-7; unclear D gene. There are 14 residues in the CDR3. Germline assignment: CDR1 DFQATT and CDR2 SNEGSKA (reference sequence). The V gene lost 0 bases and the J gene lost 0 bases, with 9 bases spanning the gap. CDR3 coding DNA: TGCAGTGCTAGAGATGGTAAAGTCTCCTACGAGCAGTACTTC. Translation gives CSARDGKVSYEQYF.

This clonotype has ten or more counts. The chain joins TRBV4-3 to TRBJ2-1, with a tentative D call TRBD1 (6 bases). The V end was cut by 3 bases, the J end by 0 bases, with 12 bases between. From germline, CDR1 is LGHNA and CDR2 YSLEER. The length of the CDR3 is 16 residues. The CDR3 DNA sequence: TGCGCCAGCAGCCACCCGACAGGAAGCTCCTACAATGAGCAGTTCTTC. It encodes CASSHPTGSSYNEQFF.

Only a few counts were recorded for this clonotype. The chain has TRBV20-1 and TRBJ1-4, with 8 bases identical to TRBD1. CDR1 and CDR2 from the germline V gene are DFQATT and SNEGSKA (reference sequence). The V and J ends lost 3 bases and 6 bases, in that order; junction bases with no gene match: 9. This CDR3 has 15 amino acids. The CDR3 here is CSASRGLEVDEKLFF. The CDR3 region has the DNA TGCAGTGCTAGCAGGGGGCTGGAGGTGGATGAAAAACTGTTTTTT.

This clonotype was detected a few times. The chain combines TRBV20-1 with TRBJ2-5; perhaps TRBD2 as D (5 bases). The length of the CDR3 is 14 residues. V dropped 6 bases and J dropped 4 bases, with 18 bases sitting between them. The germline V gene encodes CDR1 DFQATT and CDR2 SNEGSKA (reference sequence). The CDR3 sequence is CSAPIRRAPETQYF. The CDR3 DNA is TGCAGTGCACCTATCCGGCGGGCCCCAGAGACCCAGTACTTC.

This chain uses TRBV6-5 with TRBJ1-1; tentative D call: TRBD1 (6 bases). The CDR3 covers 13 residues. CDR1 is MNHEY, CDR2 SVGAGI, per germline. Trimming took 6 bases from V and 4 from J, leaving 12 bases between them. This CDR3 reads CASSQGWPTEAFF. The CDR3 DNA reads as TGTGCCAGCAGCCAGGGGTGGCCCACTGAAGCTTTCTTT.

This clonotype was counted only a few times. The V gene is TRBV5-6, the J gene TRBJ2-3; TRBD1 might be the D (5 bases). V lost 0 bases to trimming and J lost 4 bases, with 9 bases between them. CDR1 and CDR2 from the germline V gene are SGHDT and YYEEEE. The CDR3 is made up of 14 amino acids. CDR3 loop: CASSLALTADTQYF. CDR3 in DNA: TGTGCCAGCAGCTTGGCTTTGACAGCAGATACGCAGTATTTT.

This chain's CDR3 is CASSLTMSGSALTDTQYF. The DNA of the CDR3 is TGTGCCAGCAGCCTTACAATGAGCGGGAGCGCCCTCACAGATACGCAGTATTTT. The chain carries TRBV7-2 and TRBJ2-3, with 8 bases matching TRBD2. Germline CDR1 reads SGHTA; CDR2 reads FQGNSA. V shed 5 bases, J shed 2 bases, and the junction held 15 bases outside the gene matches. The CDR3 sequence is 18 residues long.

The chain carries TRBV7-2 and TRBJ1-2; no definite D call. V was shortened by 5 bases and J by 6 bases, with 19 bases between the two germline ends. Germline lookup yields CDR1 SGHTA and CDR2 FQGNSA. This CDR3 contains 15 residues. CDR3 in DNA: TGTGCCAGCAGCCCCCGACAAGGCGGGAGGCATGGCTACACCTTC. It yields the protein CASSPRQGGRHGYTF.

Regarding this clonotype: The junction and the germline gene differ at one end; a read error may be behind it. The chain employs TRBV12-3 or TRBV12-4 and TRBJ2-6, with no clear D. This CDR3 region has 15 residues. The CDR3 loop reads CAGSLAQAGANVLTF. CDR3 nucleotides: TGTGCCGGCAGTTTAGCCCAGGCTGGGGCCAACGTCCTGACTTTC.

The chain combines TRBV20-1 with TRBJ1-6, with a possible D match to TRBD1 (5 bases). Looked up from germline, CDR1 is DFQATT and CDR2 is SNEGSKA (reference sequence). This CDR3 spans 16 amino acids. V lost 0 bases, J lost 7 bases, and 16 bases lay in between. Written as DNA, the CDR3 is TGCAGTGCTAGAGAGGCGGGGGGTCTCCGCAATTCACCCCTCCACTTT. It specifies CSAREAGGLRNSPLHF.

V gene TRBV4-2 combines with J gene TRBJ1-2, with D unclear. The CDR3 is 15 amino acids. Between the trimmed V and J ends, which lost 0 bases and 8 bases, there was a span of 16 bases. From germline, CDR1 is LGHNA and CDR2 YNFKEQ. The CDR3 protein is CASSQDLGSPNGYTF. CDR3 coding DNA: TGTGCCAGCAGCCAAGATCTTGGGAGTCCTAACGGCTACACCTTC.

The sample holds many counts of this clonotype. The chain has TRBV7-9 and TRBJ2-1; D is uncertain. Trimming left V 1 base short and J 0 bases short, with 10 bases between. This CDR3 has 16 residues. The germline CDR1 and CDR2 sequences are SEHNR and FQNEAQ (reference sequence). CDR3 nucleotide sequence: TGTGCCAGCAGCTTAGGAGCGTACAGCTCCTACAATGAGCAGTTCTTC. It codes for CASSLGAYSSYNEQFF.

V usage is TRBV7-2 and J usage is TRBJ1-2, with a weak D call TRBD1 (6 bases). The CDR3 totals 14 residues. Germline loops: CDR1 SGHTA, CDR2 FQGNSA. Between the trimmed V and J ends, which lost 6 bases and 7 bases, there was a span of 18 bases. The CDR3 here is CASRSQEGGRGYTF. CDR3 nucleotide sequence: TGTGCCAGCAGGTCTCAGGAGGGGGGCCGTGGCTACACCTTC.

V usage is TRBV7-9 and J usage is TRBJ1-5; weak D call: TRBD1 (6 bases). Trimming shortened V by 6 bases and J by 5 bases, and 17 bases separated the two germline ends. CDR3 length: 15 residues. Germline values: CDR1 SEHNR, CDR2 FQNEAQ (reference sequence). The CDR3 spells CASSSAEGGDQPQHF. The CDR3 nucleotides read TGTGCCAGCAGTTCAGCGGAGGGGGGGGATCAGCCCCAGCATTTT.

The J gene is TRBJ1-2, the V gene TRBV4-3; 8 bases agree with TRBD1. J lost 4 bases, V lost 2 bases, and 6 bases had no gene match. This CDR3 comprises 15 residues. Germline CDR1 is LGHNA and CDR2 is YSLEER. DNA for the CDR3: TGCGCCAGCAGCCAACAGACAGGGGCTATCTATGGCTACACCTTC. It codes for CASSQQTGAIYGYTF.

The table lists this clonotype with many counts. J is TRBJ2-2 and V is TRBV12-5; D not certain. The CDR3 consists of 12 residues. The germline V gene has CDR1 LGHNT and CDR2 FRNRAP. V lost 5 bases and J 6 bases, leaving 7 bases between the germline ends. The CDR3 region is CASGPPPGELFF. CDR3 sequence (DNA): TGTGCTAGTGGTCCCCCCCCCGGGGAGCTGTTTTTT.

About this clonotype itself: Being one base from a much bigger clone, this may be a read error. The chain couples TRBV5-1 to TRBJ2-7; a weak D match, TRBD1 (5 bases). The ends were cut back, 0 bases at V and 2 bases at J, with 12 bases in the middle. CDR1 is SGHRS and CDR2 is YFSETQ in the germline V gene. This CDR3 is 15 amino acids long. CDR3 sequence (DNA): TGCGCCAGCAGCTTGGTAGGGGCAGGCCCCTACGAGCAGTACTTC. Translated, it gives CASSLVGAGPYEQYF.